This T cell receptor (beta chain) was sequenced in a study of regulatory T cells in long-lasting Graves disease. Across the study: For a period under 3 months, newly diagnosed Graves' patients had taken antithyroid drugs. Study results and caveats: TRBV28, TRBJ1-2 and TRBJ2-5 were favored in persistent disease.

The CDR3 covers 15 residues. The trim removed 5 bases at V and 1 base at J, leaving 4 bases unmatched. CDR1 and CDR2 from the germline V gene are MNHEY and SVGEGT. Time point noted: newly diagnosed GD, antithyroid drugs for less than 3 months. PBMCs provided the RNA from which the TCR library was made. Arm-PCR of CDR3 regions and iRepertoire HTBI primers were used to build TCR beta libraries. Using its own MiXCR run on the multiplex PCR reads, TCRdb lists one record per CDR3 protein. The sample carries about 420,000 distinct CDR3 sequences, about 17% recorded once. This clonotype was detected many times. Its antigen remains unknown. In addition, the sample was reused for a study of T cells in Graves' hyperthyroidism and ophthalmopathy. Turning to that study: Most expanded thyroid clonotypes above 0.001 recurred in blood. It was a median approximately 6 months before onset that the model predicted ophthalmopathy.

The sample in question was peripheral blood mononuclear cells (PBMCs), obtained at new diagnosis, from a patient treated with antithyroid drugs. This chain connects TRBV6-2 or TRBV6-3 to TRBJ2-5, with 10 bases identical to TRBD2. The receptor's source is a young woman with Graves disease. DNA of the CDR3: TGTGCCAGCAGTGGTTCTAGCGGGAGCCAAGAGACCCAGTACTTC. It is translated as CASSGSSGSQETQYF.